These 31 T cell receptor beta chains came from one sample sequenced in a study of metastatic and nonmetastatic thyroid tumors. Via MiXCR, TCRdb re-called the PCR reads. The sample holds some 20,000 clones; approximately 24% are singletons and the top ten take 8.1%. Every patient was untreated before thyroid surgery. The source material was adjacent normal tissue. The source of these receptors is a female donor with papillary thyroid cancer or a benign thyroid nodule (not recorded which). Some clones in this sample may be carry-over from other donors' samples.

This clone has just a few counts. The rearrangement uses TRBV11-2 and TRBJ1-1; D may be TRBD1 (5 bases). The germline gives CDR1 SGHAT, CDR2 FQNNGV. The CDR3 is 17 amino acids. Between the trimmed V and J ends, which lost 7 bases and 1 base, there was a span of 22 bases. DNA for the CDR3: TGTGCCAGCACCCCCTGGGGCAGGGTTGGGACGAACACTGAAGCTTTCTTT. Translating it yields CASTPWGRVGTNTEAFF. The full variable domain, its missing parts supplied by reference TRBV11-2 and TRBJ1-1, is EAGVAQSPRYKIIEKRQSVAFWCNPISGHATLYWYQQILGQGPKLLIQFQNNGVVDDSQLPKDRFSAERLKGVDSTLKIQPAKLEDSAVYLCASTPWGRVGTNTEAFFGQGTRLTVV.

Notes on this clone: A read error may produce the germline difference seen at one junction end. The chain recombines TRBV2 with TRBJ2-7; 11 bases are shared with TRBD1. The CDR3 runs to 19 residues. Germline assignment: CDR1 SNHLY and CDR2 FYNNEI. In DNA, the CDR3 is TGTGCCAGCAGTGCCGGACAGGGGGCGCCCGGAGTGAGACTCGGCGAGCAGTGCTTC. Translated, it gives CASSAGQGAPGVRLGEQCF. The full variable domain, completed using reference TRBV2 and TRBJ2-7, is EPEVTQTPSHQVTQMGQEVILRCVPISNHLYFYWYRQILGQKVEFLVSFYNNEISEKSEIFDDQFSVERPDGSNFTLKIRSTKLEDSAMYFCASSAGQGAPGVRLGEQCFGPGTRLTVT.

The rearrangement joins TRBV20-1 to TRBJ1-3; tentatively, D is TRBD1 (6 bases). The CDR3 consists of 17 residues. The germline gives CDR1 DFQATT, CDR2 SNEGSKA (reference sequence). V lost 5 bases and J 2 bases, leaving 22 bases between the germline ends. The CDR3 protein is CSASRTFRDRTGNTIYF. For the CDR3, the DNA is TGCAGTGCTTCCCGTACTTTTCGAGACAGGACTGGAAACACCATATATTTT.

The CDR3 spells CASSKDQGATDTQYF. The CDR3 DNA reads TGTGCCAGCAGCAAAGATCAGGGGGCCACAGATACGCAGTATTTT. The V and J genes are TRBV11-1 and TRBJ2-3; 8 bases line up with TRBD1. CDR1 is SGHAT, CDR2 FQDESV, per germline (reference sequence). The CDR3 has 15 residues. J lost 2 bases, V lost 5 bases, and 6 bases had no gene match.

The chain uses TRBV24-1 and TRBJ1-4; D possibly corresponds to TRBD1 (6 bases). V was cut by 4 bases and J by 0 bases, with 23 bases left in between. Germline CDR1 and CDR2: KGHDR and SFDVKD. There are 20 residues in the CDR3. CDR3 bases: TGTGCCACCAGTGACCCTAACCGGGACAAGAGGACTGCAACTAATGAAAAACTGTTTTTT. Protein product: CATSDPNRDKRTATNEKLFF.

V gene TRBV27 combines with J gene TRBJ2-3; maybe TRBD1 (5 bases). The V gene lost 3 bases and the J gene lost 3 bases, with 7 bases spanning the gap. The CDR3 runs to 13 residues. In germline, CDR1 is MNHEY, CDR2 SMNVEV (reference sequence). This chain's CDR3 is CASSFSGTDTQYF. Written as DNA, the CDR3 is TGTGCCAGCAGTTTTTCAGGGACAGATACGCAGTATTTT.

The chain combines TRBV28 with TRBJ2-7, with 8 bases aligning to TRBD2. Trimming cost V 7 bases and J 4 bases; bases outside gene matches: 15. CDR1 and CDR2 (germline): MDHEN, SYDVKM. CDR3 length: 16 residues. Here the CDR3 reads CASTSMGGTSRYEQYF. The CDR3 nucleotides read TGTGCCAGCACTTCTATGGGGGGGACTAGTAGGTACGAGCAGTACTTC.

By frequency in the sample, this clone is large. The V gene is TRBV28, the J gene TRBJ2-7, with 8 bases that match TRBD1. The CDR3 has 18 residues. Per the germline V gene, CDR1 is MDHEN and CDR2 is SYDVKM. With V trimmed by 5 bases and J by 0 bases, 15 bases remained unmatched. CDR3 sequence reads: CASSPRTGNFHLSYEQYF. The CDR3, as DNA: TGTGCCAGCAGTCCTCGGACAGGGAACTTCCACCTCTCCTACGAGCAGTACTTC.

This clone has at least ten counts. The genes are TRBV28 and TRBJ2-7, with a tentative D call TRBD2 (5 bases). The germline CDR1 and CDR2 sequences are MDHEN and SYDVKM. This CDR3 comprises 15 residues. The V end was cut by 6 bases, the J end by 0 bases, with 15 bases between. CDR3 sequence (DNA): TGTGCCAGCAGCACCAGCGGAAAAAGCTCCTACGAGCAGTACTTC. Protein sequence: CASSTSGKSSYEQYF.

This clone has only a few counts. The junction departs from the called germline gene at one end, perhaps through a read error. The chain is built from TRBV10-1 and TRBJ1-1; D is unclear. CDR1 is WNHNN and CDR2 is SYGVQD in the germline V gene (reference sequence). The CDR3 sequence is 12 residues long. CDR3 DNA sequence: TGCGCCAGCAGTGTGTCGACAACTGAAGCTTCCTTT. Amino acids: CASSVSTTEASF.

By proportion, this clone is medium-sized. This chain links TRBV20-1 with TRBJ2-7, with 8 bases that match TRBD2. The CDR3 spans 15 residues. The V segment lost 5 bases and the J segment 1 base; nucleotides outside the gene matches: 10. CDR1 and CDR2 from the germline V gene are DFQATT and SNEGSKA (reference sequence). The CDR3 coding sequence is TGCAGTGCTCCCGGGCTAGCGGGCATGTCCTACGAGCAGTACTTC. Translation gives CSAPGLAGMSYEQYF.

J is TRBJ2-5 and V is TRBV15; D uncertain. V lost 7 bases and J 0 bases, leaving 12 bases between the germline ends. This CDR3 region has 14 residues. Germline V gene data show CDR1 as LNHNV and CDR2 as YYDKDF (reference sequence). CDR3: CATNNSIDQETQYF. In DNA, the CDR3 is TGTGCCACCAACAACTCAATAGACCAAGAGACCCAGTACTTC.

This clone turned up a few times. At one of its ends the junction is not consistent with the germline gene, which may arise from a read error. The rearrangement links TRBV2 to TRBJ2-5; the D call may be TRBD1 or TRBD2 (5 bases each). This CDR3 spans 16 amino acids. Germline V gene lookup returns CDR1 SNHLY and CDR2 FYNNEI. For the CDR3, the DNA is TGTGACAGCAGTGAAAGGGACCGGACTCTCCAAGAGACCCAGTACTTC. Translation gives CDSSERDRTLQETQYF. Variable domain in full (rest from reference TRBV2 and TRBJ2-5): EPEVTQTPSHQVTQMGQEVILRCVPISNHLYFYWYRQILGQKVEFLVSFYNNEISEKSEIFDDQFSVERPDGSNFTLKIRSTKLEDSAMYFCDSSERDRTLQETQYFGPGTRLLVL.

The chain carries TRBV5-4 and TRBJ2-5; no firm D call. Trimming removed 0 bases at V and 4 bases at J, with 13 bases between. Germline V gives CDR1 SGHNT, CDR2 YYREEE (reference sequence). The CDR3 is 15 amino acids. The CDR3: CASSLGPKVTETQYF. In DNA, the CDR3 is TGTGCCAGCAGCTTGGGGCCCAAGGTCACAGAGACCCAGTACTTC. Full variable domain (remainder filled in from reference TRBV5-4 and TRBJ2-5): ETGVTQSPTHLIKTRGQQVTLRCSSQSGHNTVSWYQQALGQGPQFIFQYYREEENGRGNFPPRFSGLQFPNYSSELNVNALELDDSALYLCASSLGPKVTETQYFGPGTRLLVL.

V is TRBV7-3 and J is TRBJ2-1, with no clear D. V shed 3 bases and J shed 6 bases, with 6 bases lying between them. This CDR3 region has 12 residues. Germline-derived CDR1 and CDR2 are SGHTA and FQGTGA. The CDR3 spells CASSFGSNEQFF. CDR3 DNA sequence: TGTGCCAGCAGCTTTGGGTCCAATGAGCAGTTCTTC.

The CDR3 loop reads CSAHRFGRANYGYTF. The CDR3 DNA sequence: TGCAGTGCTCACCGATTTGGCAGGGCTAACTATGGCTACACCTTC. This chain links TRBV20-1 with TRBJ1-2, with a weak D call TRBD1 (5 bases). The germline gives CDR1 DFQATT, CDR2 SNEGSKA (reference sequence). Trimming took 5 bases from V and 0 from J, leaving 16 bases between them. The CDR3 extends over 15 amino acids.

The J gene is TRBJ2-1, the V gene TRBV11-2, with 7 bases lining up with TRBD1. This CDR3 is 15 amino acids long. Losses at the gene ends were 5 bases for V and 3 bases for J; bases not matched to a gene: 7. Per germline, CDR1 SGHAT and CDR2 FQNNGV. The CDR3: CASSKDRDSYNEQFF. The CDR3 DNA is TGTGCCAGCAGCAAAGACCGGGACAGCTACAATGAGCAGTTCTTC.

This rearrangement joins TRBV5-4 to TRBJ1-1, with TRBD1 matching 10 bases. The CDR3 spans 14 residues. Germline V gives CDR1 SGHNT, CDR2 YYREEE (reference sequence). J was trimmed by 5 bases and V by 4 bases; bases with no gene match: 5. The CDR3 sequence: CASSAGQGVTEAFF. Written as DNA, the CDR3 is TGTGCCAGCAGCGCCGGACAGGGGGTTACTGAAGCTTTCTTT.

V is TRBV28 and J is TRBJ2-7; unclear D gene. This CDR3 contains 15 residues. Looked up from germline, CDR1 is MDHEN and CDR2 is SYDVKM. Trimming cost V 3 bases and J 7 bases, with 19 bases left between them. The CDR3 nucleotides read TGTGCCAGCAGTTTGGCTGACTCAGCCGAAAGAGAGCAGTACTTC. Protein product: CASSLADSAEREQYF.

By share of the sample, this clone is medium-sized. This chain uses TRBV4-3 with TRBJ1-4, with D maybe TRBD1 (5 bases). The V gene lost 0 bases and the J gene lost 0 bases, with 11 bases spanning the gap. The V gene's germline CDR1 is LGHNA and CDR2 YSLEER. This CDR3 has 17 residues. The CDR3 spells CASSQEMSTATNEKLFF. The CDR3 region has the DNA TGCGCCAGCAGCCAAGAGATGTCGACAGCAACTAATGAAAAACTGTTTTTT.

The table lists this clone with a few counts. This chain joins TRBV27 and TRBJ2-1; weak D call: TRBD1 (6 bases). The V gene lost 7 bases and the J gene lost 0 bases, with 10 bases spanning the gap. The CDR3 sequence is 14 residues long. Per germline, CDR1 MNHEY and CDR2 SMNVEV (reference sequence). CDR3 coding DNA: TGTGCCAGCAAATCGGACAGCTCCTACAATGAGCAGTTCTTC. Amino acid sequence: CASKSDSSYNEQFF.

This chain links TRBV5-1 with TRBJ2-2, with TRBD1 matching over 7 bases. Trimming at V came to 4 bases and at J to 5 bases, leaving 11 bases not matched to a gene. The V gene's germline CDR1 is SGHRS and CDR2 YFSETQ. The CDR3 contains 16 residues. CDR3 protein: CASSHKTGISTGELFF. DNA of the CDR3: TGCGCCAGCAGCCATAAGACAGGGATAAGTACCGGGGAGCTGTTTTTT.

This clone was found a few times. V usage is TRBV11-2 and J usage is TRBJ2-7; 8 nucleotides align to TRBD2. This CDR3 has 13 residues. The V and J ends lost 11 bases and 4 bases, in that order; junction bases with no gene match: 10. CDR1 and CDR2 from the germline V gene are SGHAT and FQNNGV. CDR3 in amino acids: CAEGRGAGYEQYF. As DNA, the CDR3 is TGTGCCGAGGGGCGGGGGGCCGGATACGAGCAGTACTTC.

The gene calls are TRBV7-3 and TRBJ1-1; 8 positions agree with TRBD1. The V gene's germline CDR1 is SGHTA and CDR2 FQGTGA. The CDR3 loop spans 13 amino acids. V dropped 5 bases and J dropped 4; count of bases not matched to a gene: 3. DNA of the CDR3: TGTGCCAGCAGCGCTACAGGGGGCACTGAAGCTTTCTTT. This gives the protein CASSATGGTEAFF.

There are a few counts of this clone. The CDR3 reads CASSINLGAKEQYF. As DNA, the CDR3 is TGTGCCAGCAGTATTAATTTAGGAGCTAAAGAGCAGTACTTC. The chain joins TRBV28 to TRBJ2-7; no reliable D call. Between the trimmed V and J ends, which lost 5 bases and 7 bases, there was a span of 18 bases. This CDR3 has 14 residues. In germline, CDR1 is MDHEN, CDR2 SYDVKM.

In its sample, this clone was seen once. V and J are TRBV2 and TRBJ1-5; 7 nucleotides match TRBD1. The trim removed 3 bases at V and 0 bases at J, leaving 11 bases unmatched. CDR3 length: 18 amino acids. CDR1 is SNHLY, CDR2 FYNNEI, per germline. Here the CDR3 reads CASSERETGTVSNQPQHF. CDR3 in DNA: TGTGCCAGCAGTGAGCGGGAGACAGGGACAGTTAGCAATCAGCCCCAGCATTTT. Supplemented by reference TRBV2 and TRBJ1-5, the full variable domain reads EPEVTQTPSHQVTQMGQEVILRCVPISNHLYFYWYRQILGQKVEFLVSFYNNEISEKSEIFDDQFSVERPDGSNFTLKIRSTKLEDSAMYFCASSERETGTVSNQPQHFGDGTRLSIL.

This rearrangement joins TRBV30 to TRBJ1-2; D unresolved. This CDR3 is 11 amino acids long. V gave up 0 bases and J gave up 13 bases, with 12 bases separating them. The germline CDR1 and CDR2 sequences are GTSNPN and SVGIG (reference sequence). Here the CDR3 reads CAWSVKSDCTF. CDR3 coding DNA: TGTGCCTGGAGTGTAAAGTCTGACTGCACCTTC.

Details on this clone: One end of the junction fails to match germline, which may point to a read error. CDR3 region: CASSVGGPASGNTTYF. Written as DNA, the CDR3 is TGTGCCAGCAGTGTTGGGGGCCCTGCCTCTGGAAACACCACATATTTT. The rearrangement uses TRBV6-1 and TRBJ1-3, with D possibly matching TRBD1 (6 bases). The CDR3 length is 16 residues. CDR1 and CDR2 (germline): MNHNS, SASEGT.

V gene TRBV7-9 combines with J gene TRBJ2-3; D is unresolved. The CDR3 is 11 amino acids. Trimming removed 3 bases at V and 6 bases at J, with 4 bases between. Germline loops: CDR1 SEHNR, CDR2 FQNEAQ (reference sequence). CDR3 bases: TGTGCCAGCAGCTTCAGCGATACGCAGTATTTT. Its protein is CASSFSDTQYF.

This clone was observed many times. The chain employs TRBV14 and TRBJ2-7; 9 bases are a match to TRBD2. There are 16 residues in the CDR3. The germline V gene has CDR1 SGHDN and CDR2 FVKESK. V lost 1 base, J lost 2 bases, and 6 bases stayed unmatched. DNA of the CDR3: TGTGCCAGCAGCCAAGTATTTGGGACTAGCACCTACGAGCAGTACTTC. Residues: CASSQVFGTSTYEQYF.

This clone was picked up a small number of times. The chain links TRBV6-1 to TRBJ2-7, with D possibly being TRBD1 (6 bases). V was cut by 7 bases and J by 2 bases, with 15 bases left in between. This CDR3 has 14 amino acids. Germline V gene sequence: CDR1 MNHNS, CDR2 SASEGT. For the CDR3, the DNA is TGTGCCAGCATGGTACAGGGTGGCCCCTACGAGCAGTACTTC. Residues: CASMVQGGPYEQYF.